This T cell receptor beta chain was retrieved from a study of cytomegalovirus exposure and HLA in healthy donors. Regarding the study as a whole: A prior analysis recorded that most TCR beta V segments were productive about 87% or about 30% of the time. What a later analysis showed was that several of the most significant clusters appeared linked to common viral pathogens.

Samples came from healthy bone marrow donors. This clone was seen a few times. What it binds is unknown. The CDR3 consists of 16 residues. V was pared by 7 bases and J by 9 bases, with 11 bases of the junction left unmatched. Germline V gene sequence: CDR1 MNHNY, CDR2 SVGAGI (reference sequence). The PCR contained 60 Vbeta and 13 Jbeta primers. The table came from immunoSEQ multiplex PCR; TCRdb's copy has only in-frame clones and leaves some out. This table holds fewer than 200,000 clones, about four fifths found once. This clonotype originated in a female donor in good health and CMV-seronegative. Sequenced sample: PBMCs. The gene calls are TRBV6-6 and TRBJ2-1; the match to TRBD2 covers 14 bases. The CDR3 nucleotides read TGTGCCAGCACCGATCCCGGGACTAGCGGGAGAGTTGAGCAGTTCTTC. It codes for CASTDPGTSGRVEQFF.